Below, 2 T cell receptor beta chains from the same sample are listed, as sequenced in a study of monozygotic twins with inflammatory bowel disease. From its re-call of the 5' RACE reads, TCRdb lists each CDR3 protein once, without DNA. In all, the sample yields a few hundred thousand distinct CDR3 sequences. The material sequenced was blood. The receptors shown here come from a human donor with ulcerative colitis or Crohn's disease, or a healthy co-twin of an affected twin (not recorded which).

The genes are TRBV7-9 and TRBJ1-1. CDR3 length: 11 residues. Germline assignment: CDR1 SEHNR and CDR2 FQNEAQ (reference sequence). The CDR3 sequence is CASSFLTEAFF.

The chain joins TRBV5-6 to TRBJ2-5; the TCRdb D gene call, TRBD2, has no DNA to confirm it. CDR3 size: 16 residues. Germline V gene data show CDR1 as SGHDT and CDR2 as YYEEEE. The CDR3: CASSWGRRGVQETQYF.